This T cell receptor (beta chain) was found in a study of blood T cells in healthy people across ages. CDR3 length: 15 amino acids. The V end lost 3 bases, the J end lost 0 bases, and 9 bases lay between the germline ends. Germline CDR1 reads SNHLY; CDR2 reads FYNNEI. Next came a second PCR, run for roughly 6 to 11 cycles, which used a sample-barcoded 5' primer along with a J-beta primer mix. All cDNA molecules were each tagged by a template-switch adaptor with 12 random nucleotides. TCRdb processed the 5' RACE reads anew with MiXCR; each CDR3 protein has one entry. The sample lists 550,000 to 800,000 distinct CDR3 sequences, 20% to 25% seen once, with 3.5% to 4% in the top ten.

The sequencing input was blood. The genes are TRBV2 and TRBJ2-1; D is perhaps TRBD2 (5 bases). This sequence was found in a man in his 70s in good health. The CDR3 loop reads CASSEEVGSYNEQFF. DNA of the CDR3: TGTGCCAGCAGTGAGGAGGTGGGCTCCTACAATGAGCAGTTCTTC.